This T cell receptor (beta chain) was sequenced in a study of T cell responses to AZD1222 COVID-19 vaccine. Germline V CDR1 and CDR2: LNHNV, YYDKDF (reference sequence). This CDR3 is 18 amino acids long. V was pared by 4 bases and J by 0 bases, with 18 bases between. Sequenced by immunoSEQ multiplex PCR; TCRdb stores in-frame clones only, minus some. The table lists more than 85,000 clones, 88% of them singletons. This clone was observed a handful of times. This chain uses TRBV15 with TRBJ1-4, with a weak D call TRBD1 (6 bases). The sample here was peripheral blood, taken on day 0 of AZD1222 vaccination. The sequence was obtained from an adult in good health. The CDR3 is CATSTGTSVPTTNEKLFF. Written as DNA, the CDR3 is TGTGCCACCAGCACCGGGACATCCGTGCCTACAACTAATGAAAAACTGTTTTTT.